What follows are 2 T cell receptor beta chains derived from one specimen sequenced in a study of blood T cell repertoires in COVID-19. This table comes from immunoSEQ multiplex PCR, and its TCRdb copy is limited to in-frame clones, with some not included. The top ten hold about 1.3% of the sample, which has around 200,000 clones, nearly 85% seen once. Sequenced input: peripheral blood. These receptors originate from a woman in her 30s with COVID-19, enrolled during active disease.

The chain is built from TRBV11-1 and TRBJ1-1; D uncertain. V was shortened by 5 bases and J by 0 bases, with 13 bases between the two germline ends. CDR3 size: 15 residues. Germline CDR1 reads SGHAT; CDR2 reads FQDESV (reference sequence). CDR3 nucleotide sequence: TGTGCCAGCAGCCCCGCCCGGGGAGTGAACACTGAAGCTTTCTTT. This gives the protein CASSPARGVNTEAFF.

This rearrangement joins TRBV7-9 to TRBJ1-5; possibly TRBD1 for D (5 bases). Germline CDR1 and CDR2: SEHNR and FQNEAQ (reference sequence). The CDR3 covers 14 residues. Trimming pared 5 bases from V and 3 bases from J, leaving 11 bases between. The CDR3 reads CASSRGDVNQPQHF. The DNA of the CDR3 is TGTGCCAGCAGCCGGGGGGATGTCAATCAGCCCCAGCATTTT.